The 7 T cell receptor beta chains given below trace back to one sample, sequenced in a study of Ad26.COV2.S vaccination and SARS-CoV-2 variants. Sequencing used immunoSEQ multiplex PCR; TCRdb keeps in-frame clones, though not all of them. This sample has some 300,000 clones, with roughly 84% found just once. Indicated treatment: 15 to 20 received Ad26.COV2.S at low or high dose, single or two shots; a few received placebo; per-sample allocation not given. Following the first vaccine or placebo injection, samples were taken on day 63. The source was peripheral blood, collected in a trial of Ad26.COV2.S vaccine versus placebo. These receptors were taken from a person aged 18-65 years who received the Ad26.COV2.S COVID-19 vaccine or a placebo.

This chain uses TRBV2 with TRBJ1-6; no definite D call. Deletions cut 6 bases from V and 7 bases from J, with 13 bases between. The germline V gene encodes CDR1 SNHLY and CDR2 FYNNEI. There are 14 residues in the CDR3. CDR3 in amino acids: CASSGVGYNSPLHF. CDR3 DNA sequence: TGTGCCAGCAGCGGCGTGGGGTACAATTCACCCCTCCACTTT.

This chain links TRBV9 with TRBJ2-3, with D perhaps matching TRBD2 (5 bases). Germline assignment: CDR1 SGDLS and CDR2 YYNGEE. The CDR3 has 13 residues. V lost 0 bases and J lost 6, with 8 bases in between. This CDR3 reads CASSVDQRDTQYF. CDR3 in DNA: TGTGCCAGCAGCGTAGACCAGCGGGATACGCAGTATTTT.

This CDR3 is CASSLAAGSDTQYF. CDR3 in DNA: TGTGCCAGCAGCCTTGCGGCGGGGAGTGATACGCAGTATTTT. This sequence joins TRBV7-2 and TRBJ2-3, with D possibly being TRBD2 (6 bases). The CDR3 loop spans 14 amino acids. Germline-derived CDR1 and CDR2 are SGHTA and FQGNSA. Trimming removed 5 bases from V and 6 bases from J, with 15 bases in between.

This chain uses TRBV30 with TRBJ1-1, with a weak D call TRBD1 (5 bases). Trimming took 1 base from V and 6 from J, leaving 9 bases between them. The CDR3 loop spans 12 amino acids. Germline V gene sequence: CDR1 GTSNPN, CDR2 SVGIG (reference sequence). CDR3 sequence: CAWSDWGAEAFF. In DNA, the CDR3 is TGTGCCTGGAGTGATTGGGGGGCTGAAGCTTTCTTT. The variable domain in full, with the rest retrieved from reference TRBV30 and TRBJ1-1, is SQTIHQWPATLVQPVGSPLSLECTVEGTSNPNLYWYRQAAGRGLQLLFYSVGIGQISSEVPQNLSASRPQDRQFILSSKKLLLSDSGFYLCAWSDWGAEAFFGQGTRLTVV.

This chain uses TRBV19 with TRBJ1-2, with D unclear. The CDR3 loop spans 14 amino acids. V lost 2 bases to trimming and J lost 4 bases, with 11 bases between them. Germline V gene lookup returns CDR1 LNHDA and CDR2 SQIVND (reference sequence). In DNA form, the CDR3 reads TGTGCCAGTAGTATACGGCAGTTACCCTATGGCTACACCTTC. Its protein is CASSIRQLPYGYTF.

The chain couples TRBV5-1 to TRBJ1-2; D not resolved. Trimming took off 0 bases at V and 0 bases at J, with 3 bases between the two ends. CDR1 and CDR2 from the germline V gene are SGHRS and YFSETQ. CDR3 length equals 13 residues. DNA for the CDR3: TGCGCCAGCAGCTTGGAATCTAACTATGGCTACACCTTC. Translating gives CASSLESNYGYTF.

The gene calls are TRBV19 and TRBJ2-7; possibly TRBD2 for D (5 bases). V gave up 2 bases and J gave up 2 bases, with 16 bases separating them. Germline-derived CDR1 and CDR2 are LNHDA and SQIVND (reference sequence). This CDR3 is 16 amino acids long. CDR3 amino acids: CASSIFGQTTTYEQYF. The CDR3 nucleotides are TGTGCCAGTAGTATATTTGGGCAGACTACTACCTACGAGCAGTACTTC.